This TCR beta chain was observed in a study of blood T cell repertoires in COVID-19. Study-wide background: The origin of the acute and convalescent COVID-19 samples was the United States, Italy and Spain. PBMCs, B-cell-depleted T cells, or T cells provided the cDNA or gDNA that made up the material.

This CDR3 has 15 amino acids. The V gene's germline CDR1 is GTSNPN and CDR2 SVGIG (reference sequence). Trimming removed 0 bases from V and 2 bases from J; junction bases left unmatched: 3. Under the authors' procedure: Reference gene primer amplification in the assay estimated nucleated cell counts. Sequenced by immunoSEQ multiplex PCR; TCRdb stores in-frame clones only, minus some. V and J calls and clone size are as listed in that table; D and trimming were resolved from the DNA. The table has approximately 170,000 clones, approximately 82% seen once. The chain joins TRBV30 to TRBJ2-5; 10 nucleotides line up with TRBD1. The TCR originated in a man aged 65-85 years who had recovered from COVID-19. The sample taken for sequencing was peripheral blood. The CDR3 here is CAWSVGTGVQETQYF. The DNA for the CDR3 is TGTGCCTGGAGTGTGGGGACAGGGGTACAAGAGACCCAGTACTTC.